This TCR beta chain was identified during a study of OX40 agonist ivuxolimab in advanced cancers. Regarding the complete study: Ivuxolimab, which targeted the costimulatory receptor OX40 (CD134), was an agonistic, fully human IgG2 monoclonal antibody. Intravenous ivuxolimab was administered to patients every 2 weeks at six dose levels: 0.01, 0.1, 0.3, 1.5, 3 and 10 mg/kg. Of the 50 to 55 patients in dose escalation, some 20 had hepatocellular carcinoma, around 15 had melanoma, 9 had renal cell carcinoma and 9 had head and neck cancer. In the dose-escalation cohort, roughly 80% of patients were male, and the mean age was around 60 years, with a range of about 20 to 90. Patients were allowed to have had prior anti-PD-1, anti-PD-L1 or anti-CTLA-4 therapy, and roughly 40% of the dose-escalation patients had previously received checkpoint inhibitors. Partial responses were achieved by three dose-escalation patients, of whom one had hepatocellular carcinoma and two had cutaneous melanoma. The point of sequencing TCRbeta in the periphery was to test whether ivuxolimab changed TCR sequence diversity and drove clonal T-cell expansion. The paper reports the monotherapy dose-escalation portion (N = 52 patients) of the phase I ivuxolimab trial. The paper's findings and limits, for the study overall: After ivuxolimab, CD8+ T cells had more expanded clones than CD4+ T cells on average. The antigen specificity of the clonally expanded peripheral T cells was not determined. Partial responders in the 0.1-3.0 mg/kg groups had among the lowest normalized peripheral clonal expansion, especially among CD8+ T cells. Low levels of normalized T-cell clonal expansion were also shown by some nonresponding patients. At doses from 0.1 to 3.0 mg/kg, clonal expansion was seen in both CD4+ and CD8+ blood T cells between baseline and week 6.

The germline V end is reduced by 5 bases and the J end by 0 bases; junction bases left unmatched: 10. As encoded in the germline V gene, CDR1 is SQVTM while CDR2 is ANQGSEA. The CDR3 contains 18 residues, cysteine and phenylalanine counted. Here the CDR3 DNA is all that survives: 54 bases in frame from base 1. The trial excluded patients who had a history of autoimmune disease or were on systemic immunosuppression. In every dose cohort, peripheral blood was drawn for TCR sequencing at baseline, cycle 4 day 1, and cycle 7 day 1. Samples came from an open-label, multicenter, first-in-human phase I dose-escalation trial of ivuxolimab. Adults with locally advanced or metastatic head and neck squamous cell, hepatocellular, melanoma or renal cell carcinoma were enrolled in the trial. Before TCR sequencing, CD4+ and CD8+ T cells were separately sorted from peripheral blood. Worth noting for this clone: The antigen it recognizes is unknown. Base qualities are not at hand, and no much larger clone is one base apart.

Genomic DNA was extracted from sorted cells for sequencing of the TCRbeta CDR3 region. The immunoSEQ Assay was used for sequencing of TCRbeta CDR3 regions. TCRdb carries this immuneACCESS record with in-frame sequences only. Its versions omit some clonotypes, under half of them owing to an unresolved V gene in the studies checked, with the rest unexplained. Here the sample has 70,000 to 90,000 clones; 70% to 90% occur a single time. The top ten hold approximately 12% of the sample. This material consisted of CD4+ or CD8+ T cells sorted from blood, taken in a trial of the OX40 agonist ivuxolimab. The sequence came from an adult with an advanced solid tumor such as melanoma, head and neck, liver or kidney cancer. The chain links TRBV29-1 with TRBJ2-1, and 13 junctional nucleotides match TRBD2. The CDR3 protein: CSVTGTSGTPSSYNEQFF. The sequence in DNA is TGCAGCGTTACCGGGACTAGCGGGACCCCGAGCTCCTACAATGAGCAGTTCTTC.